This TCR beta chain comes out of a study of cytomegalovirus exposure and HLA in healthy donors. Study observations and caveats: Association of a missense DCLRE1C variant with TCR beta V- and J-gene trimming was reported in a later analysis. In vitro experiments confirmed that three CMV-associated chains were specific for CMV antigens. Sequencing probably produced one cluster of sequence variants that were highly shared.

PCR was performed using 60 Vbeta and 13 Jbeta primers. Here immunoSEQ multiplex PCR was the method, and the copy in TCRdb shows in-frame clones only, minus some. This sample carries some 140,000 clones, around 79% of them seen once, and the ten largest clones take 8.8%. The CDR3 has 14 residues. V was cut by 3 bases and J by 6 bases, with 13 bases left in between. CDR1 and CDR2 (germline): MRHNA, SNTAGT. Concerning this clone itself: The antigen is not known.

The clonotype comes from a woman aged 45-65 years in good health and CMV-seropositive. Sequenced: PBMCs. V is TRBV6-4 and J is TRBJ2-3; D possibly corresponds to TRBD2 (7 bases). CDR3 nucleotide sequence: TGTGCCAGCAGTGAGGGAGGGGGGCCGGATACGCAGTATTTT. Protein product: CASSEGGGPDTQYF.